This T cell receptor (beta chain) was documented in a study of tumor and adjacent non-tumor tissue in lung cancer. Three rounds of nested PCR, following a modified ARM-PCR protocol, produced the TCRbeta library. TCRdb ran MiXCR on the multiplex PCR reads and lists one entry per CDR3 protein. The sample comprises around 40,000 distinct CDR3 sequences, roughly 66% of which are singletons, and about 41% rests with the top ten. Regarding this clonotype: What it binds is unknown.

CDR1 SGHRS and CDR2 YFSETQ come from the germline V gene. The CDR3 covers 15 residues. The germline V and J ends were trimmed by 4 bases and 0 bases, with 11 bases remaining between them. Study findings and constraints: Normal lung showed higher cumulative top 100 clone frequency than tumor.

This sample's RNA came from whole unsorted tissue. The normal lung tissue was taken more than 3 cm from the tumor edge. Sequencing was carried out using distant non-tumor lung tissue. The chain combines TRBV5-1 with TRBJ1-5, with D perhaps TRBD1 (5 bases). The sequence was obtained from a man aged 45-60 years with non-small cell lung cancer. The CDR3 region is CASSMAGNSNQPQHF. The CDR3 coding sequence is TGCGCCAGCAGCATGGCAGGGAATAGCAATCAGCCCCAGCATTTT. Full variable domain (remainder filled in from reference TRBV5-1 and TRBJ1-5): KAGVTQTPRYLIKTRGQQVTLSCSPISGHRSVSWYQQTPGQGLQFLFEYFSETQRNKGNFPGRFSGRQFSNSRSEMNVSTLELGDSALYLCASSMAGNSNQPQHFGDGTRLSIL.